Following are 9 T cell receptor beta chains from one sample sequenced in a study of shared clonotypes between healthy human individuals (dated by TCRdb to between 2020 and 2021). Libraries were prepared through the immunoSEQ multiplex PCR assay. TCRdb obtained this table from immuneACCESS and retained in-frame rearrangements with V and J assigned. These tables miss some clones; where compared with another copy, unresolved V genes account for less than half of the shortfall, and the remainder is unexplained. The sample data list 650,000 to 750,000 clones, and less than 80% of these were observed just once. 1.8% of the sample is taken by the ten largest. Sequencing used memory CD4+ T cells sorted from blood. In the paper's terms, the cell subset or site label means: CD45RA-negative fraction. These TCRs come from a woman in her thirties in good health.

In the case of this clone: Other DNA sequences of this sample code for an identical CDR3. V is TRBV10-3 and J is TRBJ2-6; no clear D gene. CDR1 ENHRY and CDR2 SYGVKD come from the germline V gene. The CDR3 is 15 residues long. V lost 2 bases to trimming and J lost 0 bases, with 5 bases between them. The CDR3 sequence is CAISEGLSGANVLTF. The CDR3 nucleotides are TGTGCCATCAGTGAGGGGCTCTCTGGGGCCAACGTCCTGACTTTC.

CDR3 coding DNA: TGTGCCACCAGCCCAGGGGGGAGCACAGATACGCAGTATTTT. Residues: CATSPGGSTDTQYF. This sequence joins TRBV15 and TRBJ2-3; D is perhaps TRBD1 (7 bases). The V end lost 5 bases, the J end lost 0 bases, and 9 bases lay between the germline ends. The germline gives CDR1 LNHNV, CDR2 YYDKDF (reference sequence). This CDR3 is 14 amino acids long. The full variable domain, completed using reference TRBV15 and TRBJ2-3, is DAMVIQNPRYQVTQFGKPVTLSCSQTLNHNVMYWYQQKSSQAPKLLFHYYDKDFNNEADTPDNFQSRRPNTSFCFLDIRSPGLGDTAMYLCATSPGGSTDTQYFGPGTRLTVL.

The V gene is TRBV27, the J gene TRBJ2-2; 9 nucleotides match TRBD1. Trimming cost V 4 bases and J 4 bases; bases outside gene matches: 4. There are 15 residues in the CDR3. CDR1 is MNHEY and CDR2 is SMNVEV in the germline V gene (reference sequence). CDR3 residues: CASSYRGQGTGELFF. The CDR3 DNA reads TGTGCCAGCAGTTACAGGGGGCAGGGCACCGGGGAGCTGTTTTTT.

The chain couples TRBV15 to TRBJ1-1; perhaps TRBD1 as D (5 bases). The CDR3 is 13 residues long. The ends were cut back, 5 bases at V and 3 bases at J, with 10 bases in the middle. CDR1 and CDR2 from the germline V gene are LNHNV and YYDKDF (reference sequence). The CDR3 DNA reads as TGTGCCACCAGCGGCAGGGTGGACACTGAAGCTTTCTTT. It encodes CATSGRVDTEAFF.

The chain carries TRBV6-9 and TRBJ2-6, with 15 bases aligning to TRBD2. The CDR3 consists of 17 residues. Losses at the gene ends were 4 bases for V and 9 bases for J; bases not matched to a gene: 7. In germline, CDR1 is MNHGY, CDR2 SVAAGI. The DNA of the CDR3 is TGTGCCAGCAGTTCCCCGGGACTAGCGGGAGGTAGCAACGTCCTGACTTTC. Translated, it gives CASSSPGLAGGSNVLTF.

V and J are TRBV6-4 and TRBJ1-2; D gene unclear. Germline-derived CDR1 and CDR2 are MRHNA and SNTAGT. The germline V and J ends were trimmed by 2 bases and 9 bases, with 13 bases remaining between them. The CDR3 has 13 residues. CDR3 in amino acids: CASSDPVGRSYTF. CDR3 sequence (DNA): TGTGCCAGCAGTGACCCGGTTGGTAGGAGCTACACCTTC.

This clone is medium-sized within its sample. CDR3 DNA: TGTGCCAGCAGTTTTTCCCCGTTCACAGGGTCGGACGACTATGGCTACACCTTC. Protein product: CASSFSPFTGSDDYGYTF. The chain employs TRBV28 and TRBJ1-2; TRBD1 might be the D (6 bases). Germline CDR1 and CDR2: MDHEN and SYDVKM. The CDR3 is made up of 18 amino acids. V was clipped by 3 bases and J by 3 bases, with 23 bases between them.

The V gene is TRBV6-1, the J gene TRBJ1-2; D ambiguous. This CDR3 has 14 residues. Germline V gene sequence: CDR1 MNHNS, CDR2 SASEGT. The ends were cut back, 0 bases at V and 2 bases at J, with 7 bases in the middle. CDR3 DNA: TGTGCCAGCAGTGAAGCTACCCAAAACTATGGCTACACCTTC. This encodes CASSEATQNYGYTF.

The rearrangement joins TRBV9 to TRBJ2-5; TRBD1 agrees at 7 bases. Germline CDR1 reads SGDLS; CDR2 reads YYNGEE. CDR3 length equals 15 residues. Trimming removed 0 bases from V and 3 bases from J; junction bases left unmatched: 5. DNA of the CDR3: TGTGCCAGCAGCGTAGTTGGGACAGTAGAAGAGACCCAGTACTTC. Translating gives CASSVVGTVEETQYF.